The T cell receptor (beta chain) described here comes from a study of blood T cell repertoires in COVID-19. Looking at the study overall: Spain, Italy and the United States supplied samples that represented acute and convalescent COVID-19. In each case, the material was cDNA or gDNA derived from T cells, B-cell-depleted T cells, or PBMCs.

The CDR3 is made up of 15 amino acids. Germline V gives CDR1 SQVTM, CDR2 ANQGSEA. V was clipped by 6 bases and J by 0 bases, with 14 bases between them. Under the authors' procedure: Amplification from reference gene primers served as the basis for estimated nucleated cell counts. Method: immunoSEQ multiplex PCR; TCRdb's copy keeps in-frame clones and lacks some. The DNA was the basis for D and trimming; V, J and clone size are from that table. The repertoire holds around 17,000 clones, with roughly 89% as singletons. The V gene is TRBV29-1, the J gene TRBJ1-4; a weak D match, TRBD1 (5 bases). The source material was peripheral blood. This clonotype was sampled from a man between 60 and 70 years old with active COVID-19. DNA of the CDR3: TGCAGCGTGAAGGCGGGGACTGCAACTAATGAAAAACTGTTTTTT. It translates to CSVKAGTATNEKLFF.